This TCR beta chain was documented in a study of naive and memory T cell subsets. Study results and limitations: Higher TCR numbers at tuberculin sites reflect T cell infiltration, per interpretation. Both skin biopsy types reportedly yielded TCRs, tuberculin sites far more.

Alpha and beta constant region primers primed reverse transcription for blood and skin samples. Four PCR rounds used nested alpha and beta constant region primers plus the SP2 primer. In TCRdb, the UMI-ligation and nested PCR reads were re-called with MiXCR into one record per CDR3 protein. The table has 17,000 or so distinct CDR3 sequences, 7.5% to 10% seen once. This clonotype has a count of ten or more. What it binds is not known. Treatment described: skin biopsy from PPD injection site in Mantoux-positive individual. Unsorted total RNA, roughly 1 to 1000 ng, was DNase treated before reverse transcription. Germline loops: CDR1 SQVTM, CDR2 ANQGSEA. CDR3 size: 14 residues. V was clipped by 7 bases and J by 6 bases; unmatched bases: 10.

Source: skin, taken from a tuberculin skin test site. This receptor was obtained from an adult in good health. The chain has TRBV29-1 and TRBJ2-1; the match to TRBD1 covers 9 bases. The CDR3 DNA sequence: TGCAGCGATGGACAGGGGTCTTTGGGCAATGAGCAGTTCTTC. Its translation: CSDGQGSLGNEQFF.